Below, one TCR beta chain is given with its context. Its antigen is not known. At one of its ends the junction is not consistent with the germline gene, which may arise from a read error. The authors made TCR beta cDNA from approximately 500 ng total RNA with a constant-region primer. TCR beta libraries came from three nested multiplex PCR rounds using slightly modified ARM-PCR. Forward primers for TRBV1-TRBV30 and a C-beta reverse primer served the first two PCR rounds, at 10 cycles each. A single record per CDR3 protein comes from TCRdb applying MiXCR to the multiplex PCR reads. The table shows some 51,000 distinct CDR3 sequences, with about three quarters occurring only once. The data are from a study of tumor-infiltrating lymphocytes in primary liver carcinoma. Co-extraction of RNA and DNA was performed on 20-30 mg of unsorted bulk tissue. Five separate regions were sampled from each tumor. Study-level points and caveats: Blood had a significantly lower top-250-clone fraction than tumors did (p = 0.039). Lesser overlap characterized tumor-adjacent and tumor-blood pairs relative to tumor region pairs.

Germline CDR1 WNHNN, CDR2 SYGVQD (reference sequence). The CDR3 runs to 15 residues. Sequencing was done on a sample of liver tumor tissue from sampling region 3. Subset noted: tumor region T3, left-lateral pole. This TCR derives from a man aged 35 to 55 with primary liver carcinoma and hepatitis B virus infection. The chain carries TRBV10-1 and TRBJ2-5, with 7 bases that match TRBD1. The CDR3 DNA reads TGCGCCACTAGCCCACTCACGACAGGGCAAGAGACCAAGTACTTC. This sequence encodes CATSPLTTGQETKYF.